Listed here are 3 T cell receptor beta chains from one sample, sequenced in a study of T cell responses to AZD1222 COVID-19 vaccine. Clones were read by immunoSEQ multiplex PCR, and TCRdb kept only the in-frame ones, dropping some. The table has tens of thousands of clones, roughly 90% seen once. Sequencing used peripheral blood, obtained 28 days after the second AZD1222 dose. These TCRs come from an adult who received the AZD1222 COVID-19 vaccine.

The genes are TRBV6-1 and TRBJ1-4, with no clear D. Trimming removed 5 bases from V and 8 bases from J, with 9 bases in between. Germline loops: CDR1 MNHNS, CDR2 SASEGT. The CDR3 contains 12 residues. CDR3 residues: CASSSAGEKLFF. CDR3 bases: TGTGCCAGCAGTTCCGCGGGGGAAAAACTGTTTTTT.

V and J are TRBV7-2 and TRBJ2-7; 11 bases agree with TRBD2. The CDR3 runs 16 residues. Germline CDR1 SGHTA, CDR2 FQGNSA. The J segment lost 1 base and the V segment lost 5 bases, leaving 7 bases of the junction unmatched. CDR3 nucleotide sequence: TGTGCCAGCAGCGCCCCACTAGCGGGGGCTTCCTACGAGCAGTACTTC. Its protein is CASSAPLAGASYEQYF.

This chain uses TRBV5-1 with TRBJ1-2; 10 bases agree with TRBD1. Germline V CDR1 and CDR2: SGHRS, YFSETQ. The CDR3 sequence is 15 residues long. Trimming cost V 0 bases and J 4 bases; bases outside gene matches: 3. The CDR3 DNA follows: TGCGCCAGCAGCTTGGGGGGACAGGGGACCTATGGCTACACCTTC. The encoded protein is CASSLGGQGTYGYTF.